This TCR beta chain was obtained from a study of Ad26.COV2.S vaccination and SARS-CoV-2 variants. Study-wide points: Breadth and depth estimates from TCRs may understate total T cell responses. For non-spike TCRs, breadth in vaccine recipients resembled that in placebo recipients. Responses of spike-specific T cells (both CD8+ and CD4+) reportedly showed substantial breadth after vaccination. While placebo recipients had lower spike-specific TCR breadth, vaccine recipients had more.

About this clone itself: What it recognizes is unknown.

The germline V and J ends were trimmed by 6 bases and 1 base, with 19 bases remaining between them. The CDR3 consists of 17 residues. Per germline, CDR1 KGHSH and CDR2 LQKENI. Assay: immunoSEQ multiplex PCR; the TCRdb copy retains only in-frame clones and omits some. Counted here are around 370,000 clones, approximately 90% occurring once; the ten biggest clones make up 3.9%. This rearrangement joins TRBV18 to TRBJ2-1, with a weak D call TRBD2 (6 bases). Here the sequenced sample was peripheral blood, taken after recovery from COVID-19. The sequence derives from a human donor who had recovered from COVID-19. The CDR3 loop reads CASSLYRAGFSYNEQFF. The CDR3 nucleotides read TGTGCCAGCTCTCTTTATCGAGCGGGTTTTTCCTACAATGAGCAGTTCTTC.